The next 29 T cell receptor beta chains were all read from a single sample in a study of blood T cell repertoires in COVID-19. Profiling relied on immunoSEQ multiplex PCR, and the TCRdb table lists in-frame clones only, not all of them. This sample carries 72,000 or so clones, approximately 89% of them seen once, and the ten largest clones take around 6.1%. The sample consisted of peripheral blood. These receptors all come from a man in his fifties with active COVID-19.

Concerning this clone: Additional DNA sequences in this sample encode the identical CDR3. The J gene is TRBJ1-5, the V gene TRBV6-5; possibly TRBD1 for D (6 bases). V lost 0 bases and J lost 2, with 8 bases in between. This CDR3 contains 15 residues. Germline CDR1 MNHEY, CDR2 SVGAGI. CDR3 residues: CASSYSRQGNQPQHF. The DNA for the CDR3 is TGTGCCAGCAGTTACTCTCGACAGGGCAATCAGCCCCAGCATTTT.

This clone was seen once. The chain's CDR3 is CASSPPGTGVGETQYF. For the CDR3, the DNA is TGTGCCAGTAGTCCCCCCGGGACAGGGGTGGGAGAGACCCAGTACTTC. This chain joins TRBV19 and TRBJ2-5; TRBD1 aligns across 10 bases. The CDR3 is made up of 16 amino acids. CDR1 is LNHDA, CDR2 SQIVND, per germline (reference sequence). The V segment lost 5 bases and the J segment 4 bases; nucleotides outside the gene matches: 10.

CDR3 sequence: CASSQERGNTIYF. DNA of the CDR3: TGCGCCAGCAGCCAAGAGCGTGGAAACACCATATATTTT. V is TRBV4-3 and J is TRBJ1-3, with unresolved D. This CDR3 is built from 13 residues. Per germline, CDR1 LGHNA and CDR2 YSLEER. V gave up 0 bases and J gave up 3 bases, with 3 bases separating them.

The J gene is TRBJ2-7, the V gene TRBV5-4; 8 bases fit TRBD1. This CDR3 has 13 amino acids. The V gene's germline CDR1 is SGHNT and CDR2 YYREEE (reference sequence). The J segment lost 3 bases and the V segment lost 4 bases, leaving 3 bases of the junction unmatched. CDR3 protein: CASSIDRGYEQYF. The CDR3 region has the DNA TGTGCCAGCAGCATCGACAGGGGCTACGAGCAGTACTTC.

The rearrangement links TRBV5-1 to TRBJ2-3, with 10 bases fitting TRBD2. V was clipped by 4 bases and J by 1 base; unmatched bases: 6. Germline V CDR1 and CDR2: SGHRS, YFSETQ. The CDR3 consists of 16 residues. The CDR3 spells CASSPPSGGGTDTQYF. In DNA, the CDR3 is TGCGCCAGCAGCCCGCCCAGCGGGGGGGGCACAGATACGCAGTATTTT.

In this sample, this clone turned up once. The CDR3 nucleotides read TGTGCCAGCAGCTCGTCCACGGGGTTACTTTGGAATGAGCAGTTCTTC. Translation gives CASSSSTGLLWNEQFF. The V call is TRBV5-8, the J call TRBJ2-1; a weak D match, TRBD2 (5 bases). Germline V gene data show CDR1 as SGHTS and CDR2 as YDEGEE. The V end was cut by 3 bases, the J end by 7 bases, with 20 bases between. The CDR3 totals 16 residues.

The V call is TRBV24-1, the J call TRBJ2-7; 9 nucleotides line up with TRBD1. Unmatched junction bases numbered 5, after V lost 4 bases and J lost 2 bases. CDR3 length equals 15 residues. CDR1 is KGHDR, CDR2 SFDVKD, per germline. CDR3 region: CATSDPGTGTYEQYF. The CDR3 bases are TGTGCCACCAGTGACCCCGGGACAGGGACCTACGAGCAGTACTTC.

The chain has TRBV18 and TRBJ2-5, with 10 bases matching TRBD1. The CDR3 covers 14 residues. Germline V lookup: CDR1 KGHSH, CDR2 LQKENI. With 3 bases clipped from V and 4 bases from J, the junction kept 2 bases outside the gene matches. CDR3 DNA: TGTGCCAGCTCACCGACAGGGGGCAGAGAGACCCAGTACTTC. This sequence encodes CASSPTGGRETQYF.

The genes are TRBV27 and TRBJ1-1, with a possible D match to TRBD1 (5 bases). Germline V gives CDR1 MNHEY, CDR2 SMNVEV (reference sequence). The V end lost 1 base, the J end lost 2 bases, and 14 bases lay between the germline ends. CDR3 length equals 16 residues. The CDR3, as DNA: TGTGCCAGCAGTTTATTAAGGGGCGTGGGAAACACTGAAGCTTTCTTT. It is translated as CASSLLRGVGNTEAFF.

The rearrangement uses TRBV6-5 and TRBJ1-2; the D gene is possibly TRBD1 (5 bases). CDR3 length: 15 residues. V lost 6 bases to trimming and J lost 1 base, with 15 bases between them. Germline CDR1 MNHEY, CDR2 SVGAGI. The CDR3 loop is CASRPGLTVNYGYTF. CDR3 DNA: TGTGCCAGCAGACCGGGACTCACAGTTAACTATGGCTACACCTTC.

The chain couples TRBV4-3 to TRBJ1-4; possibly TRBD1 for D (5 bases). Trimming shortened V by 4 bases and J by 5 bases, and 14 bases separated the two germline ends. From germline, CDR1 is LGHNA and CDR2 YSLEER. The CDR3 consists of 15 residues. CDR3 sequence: CASSLFWGENEKLFF. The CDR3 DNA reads TGCGCCAGCAGCCTATTCTGGGGGGAAAATGAAAAACTGTTTTTT.

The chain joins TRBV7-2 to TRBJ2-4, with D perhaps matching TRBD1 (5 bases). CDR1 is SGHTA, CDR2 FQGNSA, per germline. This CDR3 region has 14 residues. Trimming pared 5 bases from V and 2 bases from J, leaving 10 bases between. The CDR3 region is CASSVDSSKNIQYF. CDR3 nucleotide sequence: TGTGCCAGCAGCGTTGACAGCTCCAAAAACATTCAGTACTTC.

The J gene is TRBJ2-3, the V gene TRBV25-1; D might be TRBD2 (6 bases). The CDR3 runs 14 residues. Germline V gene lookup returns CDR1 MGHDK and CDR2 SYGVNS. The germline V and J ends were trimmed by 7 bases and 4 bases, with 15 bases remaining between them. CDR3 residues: CASTRSGGPDTQYF. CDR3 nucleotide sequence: TGTGCCAGCACCCGATCTGGAGGGCCAGATACGCAGTATTTT.

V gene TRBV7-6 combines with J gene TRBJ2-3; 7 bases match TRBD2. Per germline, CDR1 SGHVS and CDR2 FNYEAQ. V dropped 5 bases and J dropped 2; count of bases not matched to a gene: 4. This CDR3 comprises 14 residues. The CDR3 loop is CASSAGAPTDTQYF. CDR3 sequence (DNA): TGTGCCAGCAGCGCGGGAGCCCCCACAGATACGCAGTATTTT.

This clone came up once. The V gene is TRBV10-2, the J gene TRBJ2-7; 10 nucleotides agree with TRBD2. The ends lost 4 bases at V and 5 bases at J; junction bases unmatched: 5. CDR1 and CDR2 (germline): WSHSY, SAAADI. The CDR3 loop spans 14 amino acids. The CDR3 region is CASSVAGGNNEQYF. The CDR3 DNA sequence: TGCGCCAGCAGTGTAGCGGGGGGTAACAACGAGCAGTACTTC.

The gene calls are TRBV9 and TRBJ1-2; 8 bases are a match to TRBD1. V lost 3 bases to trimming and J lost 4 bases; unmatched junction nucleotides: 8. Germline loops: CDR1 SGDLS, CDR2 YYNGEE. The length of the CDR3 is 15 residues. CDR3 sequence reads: CASSADSGTGYGYTF. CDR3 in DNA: TGTGCCAGCAGCGCTGACTCCGGGACAGGCTATGGCTACACCTTC.

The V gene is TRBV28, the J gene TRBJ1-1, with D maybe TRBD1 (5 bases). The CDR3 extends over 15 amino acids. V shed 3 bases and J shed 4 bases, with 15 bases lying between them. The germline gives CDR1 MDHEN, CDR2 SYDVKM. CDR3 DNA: TGTGCCAGCAGTTTGGCGTGGGGGGGATCCACTGAAGCTTTCTTT. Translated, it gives CASSLAWGGSTEAFF.

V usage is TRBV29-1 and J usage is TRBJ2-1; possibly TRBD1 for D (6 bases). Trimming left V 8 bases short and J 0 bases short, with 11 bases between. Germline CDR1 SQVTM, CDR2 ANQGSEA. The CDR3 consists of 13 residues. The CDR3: CSSAQGSYNEQFF. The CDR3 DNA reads TGCAGCTCCGCACAGGGCTCCTACAATGAGCAGTTCTTC.

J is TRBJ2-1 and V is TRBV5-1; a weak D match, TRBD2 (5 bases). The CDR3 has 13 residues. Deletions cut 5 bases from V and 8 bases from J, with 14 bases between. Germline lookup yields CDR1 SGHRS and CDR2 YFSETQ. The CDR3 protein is CASRGVGDHEQFF. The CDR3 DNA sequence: TGCGCCAGCAGGGGAGTGGGCGACCATGAGCAGTTCTTC.

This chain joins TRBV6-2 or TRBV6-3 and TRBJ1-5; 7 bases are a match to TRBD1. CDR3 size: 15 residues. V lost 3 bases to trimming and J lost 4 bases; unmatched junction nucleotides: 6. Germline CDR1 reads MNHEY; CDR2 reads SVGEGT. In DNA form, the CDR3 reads TGTGCCAGCAGTTATCCAGGGGGGAGAAATCAGCCCCAGCATTTT. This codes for CASSYPGGRNQPQHF.

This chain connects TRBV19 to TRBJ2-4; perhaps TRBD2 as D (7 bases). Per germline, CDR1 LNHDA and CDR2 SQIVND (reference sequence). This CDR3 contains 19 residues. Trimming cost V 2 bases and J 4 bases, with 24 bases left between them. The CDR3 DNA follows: TGTGCCAGTAGTATAAGGGGGGGGGCCCTTTTTGGCACTAAAAACATTCAGTACTTC. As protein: CASSIRGGALFGTKNIQYF.

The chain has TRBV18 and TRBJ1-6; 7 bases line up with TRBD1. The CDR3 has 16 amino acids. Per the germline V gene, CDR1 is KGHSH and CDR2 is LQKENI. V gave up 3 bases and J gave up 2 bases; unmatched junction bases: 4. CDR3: CASSPTGQPYNSPLHF. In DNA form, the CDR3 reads TGTGCCAGCTCACCGACAGGGCAACCCTATAATTCACCCCTCCACTTT. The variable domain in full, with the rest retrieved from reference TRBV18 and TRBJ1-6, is NAGVMQNPRHLVRRRGQEARLRCSPMKGHSHVYWYRQLPEEGLKFMVYLQKENIIDESGMPKERFSAEFPKEGPSILRIQQVVRGDSAAYFCASSPTGQPYNSPLHFGNGTRLTVT.

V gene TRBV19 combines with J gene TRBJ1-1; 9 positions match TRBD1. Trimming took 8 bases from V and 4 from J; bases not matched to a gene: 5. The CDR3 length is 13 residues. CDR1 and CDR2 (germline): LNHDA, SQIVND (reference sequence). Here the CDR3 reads CASGRTGVTEAFF. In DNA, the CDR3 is TGTGCCAGTGGGCGGACAGGGGTCACTGAAGCTTTCTTT.

Written as DNA, the CDR3 is TGTGCCAGCAGTTCCCGTACAGGGGAAGCATTGAGGGGTCAGCCCCAGCATTTT. Amino acid sequence: CASSSRTGEALRGQPQHF. This chain links TRBV28 with TRBJ1-5; TRBD1 matches at 7 bases. V shed 4 bases and J 6 bases; nucleotides not matched to a gene: 18. The germline V gene encodes CDR1 MDHEN and CDR2 SYDVKM. The CDR3 runs to 18 residues.

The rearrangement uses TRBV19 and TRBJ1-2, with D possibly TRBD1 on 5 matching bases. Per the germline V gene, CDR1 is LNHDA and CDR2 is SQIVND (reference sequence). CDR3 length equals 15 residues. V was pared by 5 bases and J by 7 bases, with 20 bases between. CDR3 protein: CASSPMRQKPFGYTF. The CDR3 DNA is TGTGCCAGTAGTCCCATGCGACAGAAGCCCTTTGGCTACACCTTC.

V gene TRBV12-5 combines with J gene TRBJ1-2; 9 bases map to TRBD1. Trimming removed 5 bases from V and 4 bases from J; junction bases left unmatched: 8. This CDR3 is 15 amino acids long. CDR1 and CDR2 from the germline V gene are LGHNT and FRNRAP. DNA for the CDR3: TGTGCTAGTGGTACAGGGGGCGGCGGACGCTATGGCTACACCTTC. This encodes CASGTGGGGRYGYTF.

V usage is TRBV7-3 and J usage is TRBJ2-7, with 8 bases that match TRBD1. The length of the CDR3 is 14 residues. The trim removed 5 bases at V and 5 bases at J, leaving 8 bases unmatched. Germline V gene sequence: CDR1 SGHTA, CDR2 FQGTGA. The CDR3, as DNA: TGTGCCAGCAGCCCTACCGGACAGGGCAACGAGCAGTACTTC. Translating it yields CASSPTGQGNEQYF. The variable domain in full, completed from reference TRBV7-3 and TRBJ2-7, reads GAGVSQTPSNKVTEKGKYVELRCDPISGHTALYWYRQSLGQGPEFLIYFQGTGAADDSGLPNDRFFAVRPEGSVSTLKIQRTERGDSAVYLCASSPTGQGNEQYFGPGTRLTVT.

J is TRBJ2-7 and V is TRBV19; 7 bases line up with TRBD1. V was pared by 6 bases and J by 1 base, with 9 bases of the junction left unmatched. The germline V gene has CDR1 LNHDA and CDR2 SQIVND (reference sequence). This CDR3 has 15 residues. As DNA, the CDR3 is TGTGCCAGTAGACACGGGTACAGGGGATCCTACGAGCAGTACTTC. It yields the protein CASRHGYRGSYEQYF.

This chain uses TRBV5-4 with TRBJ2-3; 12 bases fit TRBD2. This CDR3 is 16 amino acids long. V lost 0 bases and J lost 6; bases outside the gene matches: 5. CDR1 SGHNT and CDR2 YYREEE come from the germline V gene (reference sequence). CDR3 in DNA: TGTGCCAGCAGCTTGGATACTAGCGGGGGGTTGGATACGCAGTATTTT. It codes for CASSLDTSGGLDTQYF.